The TCR beta chain described here comes from a study of shared clonotypes between healthy human individuals. On the study more broadly: The study drew on a couple of women and a few men aged 18 to 49 as donors. Study-wide points: With four donors compared, about 5% of naive CD4 clonotypes were shared.

On this clone: Its target is not known.

Recent acute infections and vaccinations were absent in the healthy HIV-negative adult donors. Produced via immunoSEQ multiplex PCR; TCRdb's table is partial and in-frame only. Among approximately 2,300,000 clones listed, just under 95% were seen once. The specimen sequenced was naive CD4+ T cells from PBMCs. Subset reported: CD45RA+ positively selected. This receptor was identified in a man aged 18 to 35 in good health. Some clones in this sample may be carry-over from other donors' samples.

In nucleotides, the CDR3 is TGTGCCATCAGTGAGGGGCCCACGCAGTATTTT. Protein sequence: CAISEGPTQYF. J is TRBJ2-3 and V is TRBV10-3, with no clear D. The CDR3 extends over 11 amino acids. The V gene lost 2 bases and the J gene lost 9 bases, with 6 bases spanning the gap. Germline V gene lookup returns CDR1 ENHRY and CDR2 SYGVKD.